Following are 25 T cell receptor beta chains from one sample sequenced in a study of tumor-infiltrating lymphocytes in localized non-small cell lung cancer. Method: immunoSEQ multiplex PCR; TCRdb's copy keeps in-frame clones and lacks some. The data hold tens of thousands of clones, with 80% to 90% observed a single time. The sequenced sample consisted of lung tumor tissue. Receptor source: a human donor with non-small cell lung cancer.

The CDR3 sequence is CASSMRALMTEAFF. The CDR3 DNA reads as TGTGCCAGTAGTATGAGAGCCCTTATGACTGAAGCTTTCTTT. The V gene is TRBV19, the J gene TRBJ1-1, with D uncertain. The V end lost 3 bases, the J end lost 5 bases, and 13 bases lay between the germline ends. The CDR3 is 14 amino acids. From germline, CDR1 is LNHDA and CDR2 SQIVND (reference sequence).

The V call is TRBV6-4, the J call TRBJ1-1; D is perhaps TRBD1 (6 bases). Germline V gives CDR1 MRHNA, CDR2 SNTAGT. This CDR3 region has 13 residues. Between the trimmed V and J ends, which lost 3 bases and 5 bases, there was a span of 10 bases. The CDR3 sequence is CASSESTGTEAFF. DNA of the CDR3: TGTGCCAGCAGTGAGAGCACAGGGACTGAAGCTTTCTTT.

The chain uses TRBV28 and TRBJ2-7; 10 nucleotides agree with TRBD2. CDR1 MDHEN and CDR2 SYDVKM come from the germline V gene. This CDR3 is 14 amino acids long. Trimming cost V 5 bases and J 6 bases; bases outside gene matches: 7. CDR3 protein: CASSLSGGAPEQYF. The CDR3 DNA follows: TGTGCCAGCAGTCTGAGCGGGGGGGCCCCCGAGCAGTACTTC.

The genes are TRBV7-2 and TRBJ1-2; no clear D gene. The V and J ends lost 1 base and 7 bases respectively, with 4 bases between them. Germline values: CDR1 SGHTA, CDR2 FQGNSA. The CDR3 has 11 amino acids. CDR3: CASSLEGGYTF. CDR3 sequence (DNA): TGTGCCAGCAGCTTAGAAGGTGGCTACACCTTC.

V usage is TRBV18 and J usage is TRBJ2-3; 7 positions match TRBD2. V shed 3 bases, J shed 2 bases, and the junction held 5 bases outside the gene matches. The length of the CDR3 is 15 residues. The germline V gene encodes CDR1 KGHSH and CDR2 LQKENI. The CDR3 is CASSPPSGPTDTQYF. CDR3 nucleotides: TGTGCCAGCTCACCGCCTAGCGGACCCACAGATACGCAGTATTTT.

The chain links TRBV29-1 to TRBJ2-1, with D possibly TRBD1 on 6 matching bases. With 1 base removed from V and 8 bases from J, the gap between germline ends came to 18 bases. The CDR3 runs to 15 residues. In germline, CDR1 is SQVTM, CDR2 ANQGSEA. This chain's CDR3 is CSVEVWGRSGYEQFF. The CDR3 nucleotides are TGCAGCGTTGAAGTATGGGGGCGCTCGGGATATGAGCAGTTCTTC.

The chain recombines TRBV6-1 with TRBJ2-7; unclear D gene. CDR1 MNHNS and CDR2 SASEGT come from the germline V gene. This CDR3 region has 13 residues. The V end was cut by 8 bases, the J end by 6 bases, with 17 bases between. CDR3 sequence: CASGHLEAIEQYF. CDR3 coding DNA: TGTGCCAGCGGTCACCTAGAGGCGATCGAGCAGTACTTC.

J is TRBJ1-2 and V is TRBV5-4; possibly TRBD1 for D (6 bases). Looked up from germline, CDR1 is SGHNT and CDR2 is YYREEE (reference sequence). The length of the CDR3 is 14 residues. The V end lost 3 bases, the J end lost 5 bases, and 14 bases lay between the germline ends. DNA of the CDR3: TGTGCCAGCAGCTGGGACGGGACACCTTATGGCTACACCTTC. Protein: CASSWDGTPYGYTF.

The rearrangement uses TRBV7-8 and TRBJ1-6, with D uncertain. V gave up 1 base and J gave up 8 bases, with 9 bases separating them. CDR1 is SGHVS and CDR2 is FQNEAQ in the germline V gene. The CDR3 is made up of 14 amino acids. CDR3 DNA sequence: TGTGCCAGCAGCTTAGGGGGTTCGGATTCACCCCTCCACTTT. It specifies CASSLGGSDSPLHF.

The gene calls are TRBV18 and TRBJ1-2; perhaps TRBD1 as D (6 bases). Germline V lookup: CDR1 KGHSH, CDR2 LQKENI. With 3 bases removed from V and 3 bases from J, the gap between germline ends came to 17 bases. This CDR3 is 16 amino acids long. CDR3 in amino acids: CASSPGMRQAHYGYTF. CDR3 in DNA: TGTGCCAGCTCACCCGGGATGAGACAGGCACACTATGGCTACACCTTC.

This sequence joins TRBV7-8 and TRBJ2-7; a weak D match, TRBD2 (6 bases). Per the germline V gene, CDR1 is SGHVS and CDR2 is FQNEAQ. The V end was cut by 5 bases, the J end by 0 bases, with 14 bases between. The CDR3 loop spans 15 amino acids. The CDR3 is CASSRNWRGSYEQYF. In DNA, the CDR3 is TGTGCCAGCAGCCGGAACTGGCGGGGCTCCTACGAGCAGTACTTC.

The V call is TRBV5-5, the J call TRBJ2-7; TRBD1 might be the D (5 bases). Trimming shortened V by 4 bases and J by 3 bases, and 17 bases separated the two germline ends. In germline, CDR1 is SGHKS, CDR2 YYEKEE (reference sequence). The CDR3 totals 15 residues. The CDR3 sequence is CASSQSSGHLYEQYF. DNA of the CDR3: TGTGCCAGCAGCCAAAGTTCCGGACACCTCTACGAGCAGTACTTC.

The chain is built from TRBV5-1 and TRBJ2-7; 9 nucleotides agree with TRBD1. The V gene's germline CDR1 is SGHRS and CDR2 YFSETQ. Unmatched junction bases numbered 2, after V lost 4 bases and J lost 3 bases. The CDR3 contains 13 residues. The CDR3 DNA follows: TGCGCCAGCAGCAGGACAGGGGACTACGAGCAGTACTTC. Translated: CASSRTGDYEQYF.

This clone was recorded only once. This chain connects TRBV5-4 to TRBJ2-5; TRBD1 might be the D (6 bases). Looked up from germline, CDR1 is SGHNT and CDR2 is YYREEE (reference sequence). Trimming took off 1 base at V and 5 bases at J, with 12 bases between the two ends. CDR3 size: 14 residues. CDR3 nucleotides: TGTGCCAGCAGCTTGAAGGGGGTAGGGGAGACCCAGTACTTC. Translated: CASSLKGVGETQYF.

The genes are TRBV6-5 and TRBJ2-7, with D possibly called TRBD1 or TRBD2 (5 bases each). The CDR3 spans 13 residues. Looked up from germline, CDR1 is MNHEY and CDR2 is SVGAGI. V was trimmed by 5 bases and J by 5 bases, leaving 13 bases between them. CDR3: CASSRSGQNEQYF. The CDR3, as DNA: TGTGCCAGCAGTCGGTCGGGGCAGAACGAGCAGTACTTC.

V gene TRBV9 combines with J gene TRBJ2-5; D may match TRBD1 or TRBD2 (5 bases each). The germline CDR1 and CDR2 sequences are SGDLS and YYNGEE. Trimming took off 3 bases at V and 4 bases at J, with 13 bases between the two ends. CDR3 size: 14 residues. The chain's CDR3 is CASSESGTSETQYF. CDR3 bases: TGTGCCAGCAGCGAGTCCGGGACCTCAGAGACCCAGTACTTC.

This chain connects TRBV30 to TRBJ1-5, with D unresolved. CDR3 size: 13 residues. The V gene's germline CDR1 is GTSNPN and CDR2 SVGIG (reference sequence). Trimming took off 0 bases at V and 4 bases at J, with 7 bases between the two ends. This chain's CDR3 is CAWSVRENQPQHF. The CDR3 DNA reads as TGTGCCTGGAGTGTGCGAGAGAATCAGCCCCAGCATTTT.

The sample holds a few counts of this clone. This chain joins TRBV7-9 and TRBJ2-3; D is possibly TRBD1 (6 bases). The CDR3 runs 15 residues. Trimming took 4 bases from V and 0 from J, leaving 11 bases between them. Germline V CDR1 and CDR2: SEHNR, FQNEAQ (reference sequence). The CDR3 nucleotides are TGTGCCAGCAGCTCCGGGACAACTAGCACAGATACGCAGTATTTT. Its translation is CASSSGTTSTDTQYF.

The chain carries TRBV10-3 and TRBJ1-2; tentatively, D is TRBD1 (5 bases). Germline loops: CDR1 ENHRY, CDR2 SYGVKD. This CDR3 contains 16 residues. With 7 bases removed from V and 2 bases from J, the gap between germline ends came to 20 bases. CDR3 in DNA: TGTGCCATCACCTCGGGCCGGGGGGAACAAAACTATGGCTACACCTTC. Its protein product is CAITSGRGEQNYGYTF.

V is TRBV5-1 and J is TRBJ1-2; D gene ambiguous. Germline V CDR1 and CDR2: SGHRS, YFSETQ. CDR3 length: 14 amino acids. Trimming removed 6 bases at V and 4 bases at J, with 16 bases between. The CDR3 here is CASTTGSGIYGYTF. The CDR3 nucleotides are TGCGCCAGCACTACGGGGTCGGGGATCTATGGCTACACCTTC.

The CDR3 DNA is TGTGCCAGCTCACAAGCCGGGACAGGGCCCTACAATCAGCCCCAGCATTTT. It codes for CASSQAGTGPYNQPQHF. The chain employs TRBV18 and TRBJ1-5; 9 nucleotides line up with TRBD1. Germline V lookup: CDR1 KGHSH, CDR2 LQKENI. The CDR3 is made up of 17 amino acids. V was pared by 4 bases and J by 3 bases, with 10 bases of the junction left unmatched.

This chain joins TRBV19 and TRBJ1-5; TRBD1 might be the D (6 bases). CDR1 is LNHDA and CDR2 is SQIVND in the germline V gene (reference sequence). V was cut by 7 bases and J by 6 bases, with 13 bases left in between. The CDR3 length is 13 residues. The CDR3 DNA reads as TGTGCCAGTACCCCGAGGGGGTTTCAGCCCCAGCATTTT. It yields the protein CASTPRGFQPQHF.

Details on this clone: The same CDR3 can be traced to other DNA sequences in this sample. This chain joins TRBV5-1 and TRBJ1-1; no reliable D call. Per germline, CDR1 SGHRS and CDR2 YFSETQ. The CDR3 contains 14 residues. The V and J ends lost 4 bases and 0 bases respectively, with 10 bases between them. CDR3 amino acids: CASSLDGMNTEAFF. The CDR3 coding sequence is TGCGCCAGCAGCCTGGACGGAATGAACACTGAAGCTTTCTTT.

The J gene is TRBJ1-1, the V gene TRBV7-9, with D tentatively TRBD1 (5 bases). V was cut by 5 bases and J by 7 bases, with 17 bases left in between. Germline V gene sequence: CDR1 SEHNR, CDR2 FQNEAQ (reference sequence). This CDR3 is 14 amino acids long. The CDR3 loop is CASSETARGFEAFF. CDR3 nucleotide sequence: TGTGCCAGCAGCGAGACCGCCCGGGGCTTTGAAGCTTTCTTT. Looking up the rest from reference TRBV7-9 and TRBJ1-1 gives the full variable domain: DTGVSQNPRHKITKRGQNVTFRCDPISEHNRLYWYRQTLGQGPEFLTYFQNEAQLEKSRLLSDRFSAERPKGSFSTLEIQRTEQGDSAMYLCASSETARGFEAFFGQGTRLTVV.

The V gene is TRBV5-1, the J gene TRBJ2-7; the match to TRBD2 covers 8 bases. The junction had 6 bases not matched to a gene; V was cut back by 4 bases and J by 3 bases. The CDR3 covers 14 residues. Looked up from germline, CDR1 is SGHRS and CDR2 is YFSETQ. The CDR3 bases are TGCGCCAGCAGCCCTCGGGAGGGCCTCTACGAGCAGTACTTC. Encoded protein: CASSPREGLYEQYF.